This T cell receptor beta chain was retrieved from a study of cytomegalovirus exposure and HLA in healthy donors. Germline CDR1 reads SNHLY; CDR2 reads FYNNEI. The length of the CDR3 is 14 residues. Unmatched junction bases numbered 8, after V lost 9 bases and J lost 3 bases. Produced via immunoSEQ multiplex PCR; TCRdb's table is partial and in-frame only. The repertoire holds 90,000 to 130,000 clones, with roughly 84% as singletons. The study drew the donors from its approximately 120-subject validation cohort, separate from the approximately 670-subject first cohort. Sequencing was carried out using PBMCs. V usage is TRBV2 and J usage is TRBJ2-1, with 7 bases identical to TRBD1. The sequence was collected from a woman aged 18-29 years in good health and CMV-seronegative. For the CDR3, the DNA is TGTGCCAGTAGAGGGACAGAAGACTACAATGAGCAGTTCTTC. It yields the protein CASRGTEDYNEQFF. The whole variable domain, filled in from reference TRBV2 and TRBJ2-1, reads EPEVTQTPSHQVTQMGQEVILRCVPISNHLYFYWYRQILGQKVEFLVSFYNNEISEKSEIFDDQFSVERPDGSNFTLKIRSTKLEDSAMYFCASRGTEDYNEQFFGPGTRLTVL.